These 24 T cell receptor beta chains share one sample of origin, sequenced in a study of blood T cells in healthy people across ages (dated by TCRdb to the mid-2010s). The method behind the library was 5' RACE. The sequencer listed for this sample is Illumina HiSeq 2500. A second about 6 to 11 cycle PCR used a sample-barcoded 5' primer and a J-beta primer mix. The raw public data were reprocessed by TCRdb itself: fastp quality trimming at Q25, MiXCR clonotype calling, in-frame beta chains only. Rows with one shared CDR3 protein collapse into an entry with the most common genes and DNA. This sample lists around 1.5 million distinct CDR3 sequences; 42% were detected once. The top ten clonotypes cover under 8% of the sample. Sequences were obtained from blood. Receptors originate from a woman under 30 in good health.

Details on this clonotype: One end of the junction fails to match germline, which may point to a read error. The chain has TRBV30 and TRBJ1-2; 9 bases fit TRBD1. The CDR3 is 16 residues long. Germline V lookup: CDR1 GTSNPN, CDR2 SVGIG (reference sequence). The CDR3 is CAWSVRDRVFNYGDTF. As DNA, the CDR3 is TGTGCCTGGAGTGTACGGGACAGGGTTTTTAACTATGGCGACACCTTC. The whole variable domain, filled in from reference TRBV30 and TRBJ1-2, reads SQTIHQWPATLVQPVGSPLSLECTVEGTSNPNLYWYRQAAGRGLQLLFYSVGIGQISSEVPQNLSASRPQDRQFILSSKKLLLSDSGFYLCAWSVRDRVFNYGDTFGSGTRLTVV.

The chain combines TRBV5-1 with TRBJ2-3; 8 positions agree with TRBD2. J gave up 2 bases and V 10 bases, and 6 bases lay outside the gene matches. CDR1 and CDR2 from the germline V gene are SGHRS and YFSETQ. This CDR3 is built from 13 residues. CDR3 sequence: CAGRAGDTDTQYF. For the CDR3, the DNA is TGCGCCGGCCGAGCGGGGGACACAGATACGCAGTATTTT. The whole variable domain, filled in from reference TRBV5-1 and TRBJ2-3, reads KAGVTQTPRYLIKTRGQQVTLSCSPISGHRSVSWYQQTPGQGLQFLFEYFSETQRNKGNFPGRFSGRQFSNSRSEMNVSTLELGDSALYLCAGRAGDTDTQYFGPGTRLTVL.

The chain joins TRBV7-9 to TRBJ1-1, with TRBD1 as a possible D gene (5 bases). The CDR3 has 13 amino acids. The V gene lost 5 bases and the J gene lost 3 bases, with 10 bases spanning the gap. Germline values: CDR1 SEHNR, CDR2 FQNEAQ (reference sequence). The CDR3 region is CASSLVQDTEAFF. The CDR3 region has the DNA TGTGCCAGCAGCCTGGTACAGGACACTGAAGCTTTCTTT.

This clonotype turned up a few times. The V call is TRBV7-9, the J call TRBJ2-3; weak D call: TRBD2 (7 bases). Germline-derived CDR1 and CDR2 are SEHNR and FQNEAQ (reference sequence). Between the trimmed V and J ends, which lost 4 bases and 2 bases, there was a span of 19 bases. CDR3 length: 17 residues. The CDR3 nucleotides read TGTGCCAGCAGCTCCCCCCCTGCGGGGGCCTCCACAGATACGCAGTATTTT. It is translated as CASSSPPAGASTDTQYF.

This chain uses TRBV12-3 or TRBV12-4 with TRBJ1-6, with 8 bases lining up with TRBD1. V dropped 6 bases and J dropped 5; count of bases not matched to a gene: 6. The CDR3 consists of 15 residues. CDR3 region: CASRPGQGDNSPLHF. CDR3 DNA: TGTGCCAGCAGGCCAGGACAGGGCGATAATTCACCCCTCCACTTT.

This clonotype was observed a handful of times. V is TRBV24-1 and J is TRBJ2-5, with D maybe TRBD1 (5 bases). V lost 4 bases and J lost 7, with 18 bases in between. The CDR3 loop spans 15 amino acids. In germline, CDR1 is KGHDR, CDR2 SFDVKD. The CDR3 loop reads CATSEVDTPPGTQYF. The CDR3 nucleotides are TGTGCCACCAGTGAAGTGGACACCCCTCCGGGGACCCAGTACTTC.

J is TRBJ1-2 and V is TRBV24-1; D is possibly TRBD1 (5 bases). The CDR3 length is 14 residues. The V gene lost 4 bases and the J gene lost 0 bases, with 8 bases spanning the gap. Germline assignment: CDR1 KGHDR and CDR2 SFDVKD. This CDR3 is CATSEQASNYGYTF. The CDR3 DNA follows: TGTGCCACCAGTGAACAGGCTTCTAACTATGGCTACACCTTC.

This clonotype was seen a few times. This chain connects TRBV5-5 to TRBJ1-2, with TRBD1 identical over 8 bases. The CDR3 extends over 15 amino acids. Trimming cost V 4 bases and J 7 bases; bases outside gene matches: 12. Germline V gene data show CDR1 as SGHKS and CDR2 as YYEKEE (reference sequence). CDR3 nucleotide sequence: TGTGCCAGCAGCCGGCAGGGGGACAGGATCTCTGGCTACACCTTC. Protein product: CASSRQGDRISGYTF.

With respect to this clonotype: This likely comes from a read error, as the CDR3 has no conserved phenylalanine or tryptophan at its end. J is TRBJ1-5 and V is TRBV28; no definite D call. This CDR3 is 11 amino acids long. V gave up 5 bases and J gave up 6 bases, with 5 bases separating them. Looked up from germline, CDR1 is MDHEN and CDR2 is SYDVKM. The CDR3 nucleotides read TGTGCCAGCAGTCCATCTCAGCCCCAGCATTAT. Translated, it gives CASSPSQPQHY.

DNA of the CDR3: TGCAGCTTCAGACCCGGGACTAGCGGGTTGGGTGAGCAGTTCTTC. This gives the protein CSFRPGTSGLGEQFF. V usage is TRBV29-1 and J usage is TRBJ2-1, with TRBD2 identical over 12 bases. Germline CDR1 is SQVTM and CDR2 is ANQGSEA. V trimming: 8 bases; J trimming: 9 bases; junction bases outside the gene matches: 14. The CDR3 runs 15 residues.

V is TRBV12-3 or TRBV12-4 and J is TRBJ2-2; possibly TRBD2 for D (7 bases). There are 15 residues in the CDR3. V lost 3 bases, J lost 6 bases, and 14 bases lay in between. CDR3: CASSLRGPFPGELFF. The CDR3 nucleotides read TGTGCCAGCAGTTTGCGGGGGCCGTTTCCCGGGGAGCTGTTTTTT.

This chain joins TRBV13 and TRBJ2-1; D gene unclear. Trimming cost V 0 bases and J 6 bases, with 9 bases left between them. The V gene's germline CDR1 is PRHDT and CDR2 FYEKMQ (reference sequence). The CDR3 loop spans 14 amino acids. The CDR3 spells CASSLGPVGNEQFF. In DNA, the CDR3 is TGTGCCAGCAGCTTAGGTCCGGTGGGCAATGAGCAGTTCTTC. Combining the CDR3 with reference TRBV13 and TRBJ2-1 gives the whole variable domain AAGVIQSPRHLIKEKRETATLKCYPIPRHDTVYWYQQGPGQDPQFLISFYEKMQSDKGSIPDRFSAQQFSDYHSELNMSSLELGDSALYFCASSLGPVGNEQFFGPGTRLTVL.

The table lists this clonotype with a few counts. The chain links TRBV27 to TRBJ2-1; 9 bases match TRBD2. This CDR3 contains 16 residues. Unmatched junction bases numbered 9, after V lost 8 bases and J lost 1 base. The germline V gene has CDR1 MNHEY and CDR2 SMNVEV (reference sequence). CDR3 coding DNA: TGTGCCAGCGGTGCGGGACTAGCCGTATCCTACAATGAGCAGTTCTTC. This translates into CASGAGLAVSYNEQFF.

This chain uses TRBV29-1 with TRBJ2-4; 9 bases are shared with TRBD1. Germline V gives CDR1 SQVTM, CDR2 ANQGSEA. J was trimmed by 9 bases and V by 0 bases; bases with no gene match: 9. The CDR3 is made up of 15 amino acids. The chain's CDR3 is CSVEDPTGGKIIQYF. The CDR3 nucleotides read TGCAGCGTTGAAGATCCGACAGGGGGTAAGATCATTCAGTACTTC.

As for this clonotype: At one of its ends the junction is not consistent with the germline gene, which may arise from a read error. The V gene is TRBV3-1, the J gene TRBJ2-3; 10 bases align to TRBD2. CDR3 length equals 15 residues. The germline gives CDR1 LGHDT, CDR2 YNNKEL (reference sequence). The CDR3 sequence: CAGSQRSGRGDTQYF. CDR3 sequence (DNA): TGTGCCGGCAGCCAAAGGAGCGGGAGGGGGGATACGCAGTATTTT.

The J gene is TRBJ2-1, the V gene TRBV2, with D perhaps matching TRBD2 (5 bases). The V and J ends lost 3 bases and 12 bases respectively, with 15 bases between them. This CDR3 has 13 residues. Germline loops: CDR1 SNHLY, CDR2 FYNNEI. The CDR3: CASSDLGGRLQFF. In nucleotides, the CDR3 is TGTGCCAGCAGTGACTTGGGCGGGCGATTGCAGTTCTTC.

The sample holds a few counts of this clonotype. The J gene is TRBJ2-5, the V gene TRBV5-1; the D gene is possibly TRBD2 (7 bases). With the DNA end fitting TRBJ2-7 better, the J assignment may be wrong. This CDR3 is built from 13 residues. Germline CDR1 SGHRS, CDR2 YFSETQ. The CDR3 coding sequence is TGCGCCAGCAGCCGGGGGGCAACCGACGAGCAGTACTTC. Protein: CASSRGATDEQYF.

The chain joins TRBV20-1 to TRBJ2-5; 7 bases agree with TRBD2. Trimming cost V 1 base and J 5 bases; bases outside gene matches: 10. From germline, CDR1 is DFQATT and CDR2 SNEGSKA (reference sequence). The CDR3 runs to 15 residues. In nucleotides, the CDR3 is TGCAGTGCTAGAGGCGGGGGTCTCACTCGGGAGACCCAGTACTTC. It is translated as CSARGGGLTRETQYF.

The chain couples TRBV10-3 to TRBJ2-5, with D possibly TRBD1 on 6 matching bases. The CDR3 consists of 12 residues. CDR1 is ENHRY and CDR2 is SYGVKD in the germline V gene. Trimming took 5 bases from V and 5 from J, leaving 9 bases between them. Here the CDR3 reads CAISTGWETQYF. The CDR3 DNA sequence: TGTGCCATCAGTACAGGGTGGGAGACCCAGTACTTC.

V gene TRBV9 combines with J gene TRBJ2-5; the D is unclear. CDR1 SGDLS and CDR2 YYNGEE come from the germline V gene. This CDR3 spans 13 amino acids. Trimming removed 0 bases from V and 11 bases from J, with 14 bases in between. In nucleotides, the CDR3 is TGTGCCAGCAGCGTAGATACACACAATGAGCAGTACTTC. Its protein is CASSVDTHNEQYF. The full variable domain, in which reference TRBV9 and TRBJ2-5 provide the parts outside the CDR3, is DSGVTQTPKHLITATGQRVTLRCSPRSGDLSVYWYQQSLDQGLQFLIQYYNGEERAKGNILERFSAQQFPDLHSELNLSSLELGDSALYFCASSVDTHNEQYFGPGTRLLVL.

This clonotype was observed a few times. The rearrangement uses TRBV10-2 and TRBJ1-2; D gene unclear. Germline CDR1 reads WSHSY; CDR2 reads SAAADI. The V end was cut by 0 bases, the J end by 8 bases, with 13 bases between. This CDR3 region has 14 residues. The chain's CDR3 is CASSESSRTRGYTF. Here the CDR3 DNA reads TGCGCCAGCAGTGAGTCGTCGAGGACTCGGGGCTACACCTTC.

Only a few counts were recorded for this clonotype. The gene calls are TRBV21-1 and TRBJ2-1; the DNA was not compared with TRBD1, the D call given in the table. TRBV21-1 is termed a pseudogene. The CDR3 runs 17 residues. For the CDR3, the DNA is TGTGCCAGCAGCAGATATGAGCGACCGGGGGCTCAAAATGAGCAGTTCTTC. This translates into CASSRYERPGAQNEQFF.

This clonotype has more than one count but fewer than ten. V is TRBV20-1 and J is TRBJ1-5; no firm D call. CDR3 length: 13 amino acids. Germline CDR1 DFQATT, CDR2 SNEGSKA (reference sequence). The ends were cut back, 0 bases at V and 4 bases at J, with 7 bases in the middle. The CDR3 DNA reads as TGCAGTGCTAGAGATGAGGTAAATCAGCCCCAGCATTTT. Its protein product is CSARDEVNQPQHF.

This clonotype was counted many times. The genes are TRBV4-1 and TRBJ2-5, with 8 bases aligning to TRBD1. With 1 base clipped from V and 5 bases from J, the junction kept 0 bases outside the gene matches. This CDR3 region has 13 residues. The germline CDR1 and CDR2 sequences are MGHRA and YSYEKL. The DNA of the CDR3 is TGCGCCAGCAGCCAAGGGGACAGGGAGACCCAGTACTTC. Protein product: CASSQGDRETQYF.